This TCR beta chain was profiled in a study of T cells in Graves' hyperthyroidism and ophthalmopathy. V shed 8 bases and J shed 2 bases, with 19 bases lying between them. Germline CDR1 reads MNHEY; CDR2 reads SVGAGI. The CDR3 length is 15 residues. Pregnant or lactating patients were excluded, as were those with uncontrolled infection or other autoimmune disease. Based on clinical symptoms, serum thyroxine and TRAb, thyroid ultrasound and orbital computed tomography, diagnoses were reached. The authors took PBMCs from 10 ml fresh peripheral blood. Concerning this clonotype: The antigen is unknown.

Findings and limits, study-wide: Before onset, ophthalmopathy was predicted by the model a median approximately 6.5 months earlier.

The CDR3 regions of TCR beta were amplified from RNA transcripts. HTBI primers were the set used in a first-round RT-PCR of the TCR CDR3. TCRdb re-analysed the multiplex PCR reads in MiXCR, keeping a single row per CDR3 protein. The table shows roughly 500,000 distinct CDR3 sequences, with roughly a quarter occurring only once. This TCR was recovered from a woman aged 30 to 39 with Graves' ophthalmopathy. Sequencing used blood. V gene TRBV6-5 combines with J gene TRBJ2-7; D remains unclear. CDR3 nucleotides: TGTGCCAGCTGTCACGGGCGGATGATGACCTACGAGCAGTACTTC. Protein product: CASCHGRMMTYEQYF.